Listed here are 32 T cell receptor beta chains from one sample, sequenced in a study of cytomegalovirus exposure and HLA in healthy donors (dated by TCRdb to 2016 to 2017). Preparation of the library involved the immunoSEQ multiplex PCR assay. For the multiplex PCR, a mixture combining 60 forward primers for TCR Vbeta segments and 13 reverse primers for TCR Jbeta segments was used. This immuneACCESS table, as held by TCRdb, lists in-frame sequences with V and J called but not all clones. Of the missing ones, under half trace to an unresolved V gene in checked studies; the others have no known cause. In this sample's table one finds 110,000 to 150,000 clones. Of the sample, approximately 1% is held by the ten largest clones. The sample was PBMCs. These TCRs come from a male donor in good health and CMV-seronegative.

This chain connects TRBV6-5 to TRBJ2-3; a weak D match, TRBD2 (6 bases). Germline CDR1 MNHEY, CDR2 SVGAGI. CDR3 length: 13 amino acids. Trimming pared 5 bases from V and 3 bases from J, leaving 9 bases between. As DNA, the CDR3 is TGTGCCAGCAGTACTGGGGGGACAGATACGCAGTATTTT. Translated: CASSTGGTDTQYF.

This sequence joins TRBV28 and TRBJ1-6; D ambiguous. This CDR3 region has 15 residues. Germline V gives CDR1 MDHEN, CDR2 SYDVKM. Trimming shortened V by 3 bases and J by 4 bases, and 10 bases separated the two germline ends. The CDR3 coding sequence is TGTGCCAGCAGTTTTGTACAGTCGTATAATTCACCCCTCCACTTT. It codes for CASSFVQSYNSPLHF.

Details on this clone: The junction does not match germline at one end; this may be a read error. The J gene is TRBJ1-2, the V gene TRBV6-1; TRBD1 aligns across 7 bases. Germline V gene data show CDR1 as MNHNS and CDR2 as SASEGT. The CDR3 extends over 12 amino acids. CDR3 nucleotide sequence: TGTGCCAGCAGGGAAGGGGGCCGGGGCTACACCTTC. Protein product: CASREGGRGYTF.

CDR3 sequence reads: CASSSSGRRYEQYF. The CDR3 region has the DNA TGTGCCAGCAGTTCTAGCGGGAGGAGGTACGAGCAGTACTTC. This rearrangement joins TRBV28 to TRBJ2-7, with 11 bases that match TRBD2. Germline V gene sequence: CDR1 MDHEN, CDR2 SYDVKM. The V segment lost 4 bases and the J segment 4 bases; nucleotides outside the gene matches: 3. The CDR3 loop spans 14 amino acids.

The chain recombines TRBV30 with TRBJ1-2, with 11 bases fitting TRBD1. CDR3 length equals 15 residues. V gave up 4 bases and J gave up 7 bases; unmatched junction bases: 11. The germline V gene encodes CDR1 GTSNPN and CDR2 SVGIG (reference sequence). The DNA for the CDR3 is TGTGCCTGGACCTTGGCGGACAGGGGGCTTTTTGGCTACACCTTC. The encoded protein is CAWTLADRGLFGYTF.

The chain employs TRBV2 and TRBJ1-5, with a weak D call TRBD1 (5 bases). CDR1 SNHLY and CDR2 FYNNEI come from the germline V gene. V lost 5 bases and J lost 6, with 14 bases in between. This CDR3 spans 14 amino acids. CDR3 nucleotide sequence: TGTGCCAGCAGTTTCCAGGGATTGAGTCAGCCCCAGCATTTT. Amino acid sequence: CASSFQGLSQPQHF.

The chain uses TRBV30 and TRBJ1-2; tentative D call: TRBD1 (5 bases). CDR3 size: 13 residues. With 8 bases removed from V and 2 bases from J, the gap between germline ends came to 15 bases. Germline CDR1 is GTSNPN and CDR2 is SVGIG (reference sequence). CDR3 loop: CARAQGKNYGYTF. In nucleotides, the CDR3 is TGTGCCCGAGCGCAGGGCAAAAACTATGGCTACACCTTC.

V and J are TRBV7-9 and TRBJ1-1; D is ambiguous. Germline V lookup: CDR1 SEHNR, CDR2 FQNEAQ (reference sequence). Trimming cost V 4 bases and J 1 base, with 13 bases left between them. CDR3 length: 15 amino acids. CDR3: CASSSSGVKNTEAFF. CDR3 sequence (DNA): TGTGCCAGCAGCTCTTCAGGCGTAAAGAACACTGAAGCTTTCTTT.

CDR3 loop: CASSFGLAGHNEQFF. CDR3 coding DNA: TGCGCCAGCAGCTTTGGTCTAGCGGGGCACAATGAGCAGTTCTTC. The chain links TRBV5-1 to TRBJ2-1, with 9 bases fitting TRBD2. The CDR3 length is 15 residues. The junction had 5 bases not matched to a gene; V was cut back by 2 bases and J by 5 bases. Germline CDR1 is SGHRS and CDR2 is YFSETQ.

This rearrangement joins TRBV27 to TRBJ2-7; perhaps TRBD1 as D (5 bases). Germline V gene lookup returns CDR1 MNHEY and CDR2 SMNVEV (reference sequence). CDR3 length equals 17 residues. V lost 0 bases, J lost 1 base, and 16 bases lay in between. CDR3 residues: CASSLSEPRSGSYEQYF. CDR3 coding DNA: TGTGCCAGCAGTTTATCTGAACCCCGCTCAGGGTCCTACGAGCAGTACTTC.

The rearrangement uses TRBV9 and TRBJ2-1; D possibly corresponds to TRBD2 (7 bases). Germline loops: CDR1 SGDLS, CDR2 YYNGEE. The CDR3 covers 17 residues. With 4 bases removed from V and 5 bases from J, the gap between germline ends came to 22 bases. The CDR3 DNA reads TGTGCCAGCAGCCCCGAGGGAGGGGGTGGATCGGACAATGAGCAGTTCTTC. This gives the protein CASSPEGGGGSDNEQFF.

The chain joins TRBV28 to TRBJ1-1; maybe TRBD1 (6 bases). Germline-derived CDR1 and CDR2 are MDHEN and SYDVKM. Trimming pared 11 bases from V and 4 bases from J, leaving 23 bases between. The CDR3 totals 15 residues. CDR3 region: CAVNRERVDGTEAFF. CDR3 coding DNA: TGTGCCGTGAACAGGGAAAGGGTGGATGGCACTGAAGCTTTCTTT.

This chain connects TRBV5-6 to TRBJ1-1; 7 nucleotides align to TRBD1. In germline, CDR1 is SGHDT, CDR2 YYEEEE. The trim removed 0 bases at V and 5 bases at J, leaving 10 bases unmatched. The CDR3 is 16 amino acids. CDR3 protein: CASSLETGTVRTEAFF. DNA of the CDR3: TGTGCCAGCAGCTTGGAAACCGGGACAGTTCGTACTGAAGCTTTCTTT.

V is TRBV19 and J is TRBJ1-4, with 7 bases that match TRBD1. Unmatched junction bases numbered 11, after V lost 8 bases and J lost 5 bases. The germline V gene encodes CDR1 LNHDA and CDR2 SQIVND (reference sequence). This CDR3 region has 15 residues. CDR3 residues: CASRSRDRLNEKLFF. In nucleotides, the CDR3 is TGTGCCAGTCGATCCCGGGACAGACTAAATGAAAAACTGTTTTTT.

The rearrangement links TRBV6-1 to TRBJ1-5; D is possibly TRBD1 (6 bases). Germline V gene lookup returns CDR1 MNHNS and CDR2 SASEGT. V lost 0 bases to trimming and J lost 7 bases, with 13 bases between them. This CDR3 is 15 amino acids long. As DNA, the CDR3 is TGTGCCAGCAGTGAAGCAGCAGGGGAGTACCAGCCCCAGCATTTT. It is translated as CASSEAAGEYQPQHF.

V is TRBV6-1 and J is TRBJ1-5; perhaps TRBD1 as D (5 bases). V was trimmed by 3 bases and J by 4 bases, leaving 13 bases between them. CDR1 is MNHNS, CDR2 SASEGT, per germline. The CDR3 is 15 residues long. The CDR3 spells CASSEGLSMNQPQHF. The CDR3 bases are TGTGCCAGCAGTGAGGGACTTTCCATGAATCAGCCCCAGCATTTT.

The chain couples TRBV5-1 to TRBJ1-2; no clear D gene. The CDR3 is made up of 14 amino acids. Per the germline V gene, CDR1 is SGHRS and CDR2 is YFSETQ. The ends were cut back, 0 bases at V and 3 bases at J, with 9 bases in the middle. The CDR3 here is CASSLAERDYGYTF. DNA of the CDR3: TGCGCCAGCAGCTTGGCCGAAAGAGACTATGGCTACACCTTC.

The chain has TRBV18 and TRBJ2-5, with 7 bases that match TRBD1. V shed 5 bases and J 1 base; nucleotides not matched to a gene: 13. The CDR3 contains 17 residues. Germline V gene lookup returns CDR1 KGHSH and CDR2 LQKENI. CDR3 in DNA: TGTGCCAGCTCAAAAAGCTTACAGGGGACATCCCAAGAGACCCAGTACTTC. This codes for CASSKSLQGTSQETQYF.

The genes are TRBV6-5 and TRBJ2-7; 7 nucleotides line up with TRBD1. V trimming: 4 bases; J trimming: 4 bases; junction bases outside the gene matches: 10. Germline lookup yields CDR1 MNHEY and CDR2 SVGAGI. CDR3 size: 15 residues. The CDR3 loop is CASSSTGMWRYEQYF. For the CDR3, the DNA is TGTGCCAGCAGTTCGACAGGGATGTGGAGATACGAGCAGTACTTC.

DNA for the CDR3: TGTGCCAGTAGGAGGCAGGAGGGAGATGGCTACACCTTC. Encoded protein: CASRRQEGDGYTF. The chain couples TRBV19 to TRBJ1-2, with no clear D. Trimming stripped 6 bases from V and 6 bases from J, with 14 bases between. CDR3 length equals 13 residues. From germline, CDR1 is LNHDA and CDR2 SQIVND (reference sequence).

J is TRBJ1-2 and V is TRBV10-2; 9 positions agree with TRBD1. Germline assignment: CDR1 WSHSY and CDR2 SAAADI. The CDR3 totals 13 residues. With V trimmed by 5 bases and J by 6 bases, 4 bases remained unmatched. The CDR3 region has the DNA TGCGCCAGCAGTAATGGACAGGGGAATGGCTACACCTTC. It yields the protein CASSNGQGNGYTF.

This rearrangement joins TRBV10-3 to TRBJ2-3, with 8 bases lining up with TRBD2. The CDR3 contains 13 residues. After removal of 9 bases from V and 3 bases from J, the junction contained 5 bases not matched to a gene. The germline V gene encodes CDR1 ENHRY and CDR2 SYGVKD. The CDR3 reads CAILAEITDTQYF. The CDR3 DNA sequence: TGTGCCATACTAGCGGAGATTACAGATACGCAGTATTTT.

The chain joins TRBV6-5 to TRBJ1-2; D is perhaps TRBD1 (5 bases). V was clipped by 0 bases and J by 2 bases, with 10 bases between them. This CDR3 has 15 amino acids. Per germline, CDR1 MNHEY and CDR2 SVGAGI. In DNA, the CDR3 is TGTGCCAGCAGTTACTCGAAAGGGGCCAACTATGGCTACACCTTC. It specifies CASSYSKGANYGYTF.

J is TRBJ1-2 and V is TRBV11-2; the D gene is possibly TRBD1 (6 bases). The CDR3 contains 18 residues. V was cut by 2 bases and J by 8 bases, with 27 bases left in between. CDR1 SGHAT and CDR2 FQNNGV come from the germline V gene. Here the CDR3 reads CASSLWSFRGQGSGGYTF. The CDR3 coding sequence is TGTGCCAGCAGCTTATGGTCCTTTAGGGGACAAGGTTCGGGAGGCTACACCTTC.

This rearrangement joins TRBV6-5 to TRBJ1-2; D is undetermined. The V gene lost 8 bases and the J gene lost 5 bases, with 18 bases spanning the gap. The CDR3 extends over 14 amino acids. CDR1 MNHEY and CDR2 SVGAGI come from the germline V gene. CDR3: CASSIGGGLYGYTF. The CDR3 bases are TGTGCCAGCTCGATCGGAGGCGGGTTGTATGGCTACACCTTC.

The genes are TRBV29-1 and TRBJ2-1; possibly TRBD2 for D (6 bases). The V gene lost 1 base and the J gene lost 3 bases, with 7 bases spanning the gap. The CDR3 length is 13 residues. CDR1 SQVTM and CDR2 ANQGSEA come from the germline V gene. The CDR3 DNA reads TGCAGCGTTGAAGGCGGGGTCTACAATGAGCAGTTCTTC. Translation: CSVEGGVYNEQFF.

CDR3 DNA sequence: TGTGCCAGCAGTTACTCGACAGGGGGTGTCTACGAGCAGTACTTC. This translates into CASSYSTGGVYEQYF. The V and J genes are TRBV6-5 and TRBJ2-7; TRBD1 agrees at 9 bases. Germline V gene lookup returns CDR1 MNHEY and CDR2 SVGAGI. The V segment lost 0 bases and the J segment 3 bases; nucleotides outside the gene matches: 3. There are 15 residues in the CDR3.

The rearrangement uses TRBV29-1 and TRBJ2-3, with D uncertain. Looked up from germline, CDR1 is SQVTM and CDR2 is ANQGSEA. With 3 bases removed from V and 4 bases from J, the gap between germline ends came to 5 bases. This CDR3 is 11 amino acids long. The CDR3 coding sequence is TGCAGCGTTGACCGAGCAGATACGCAGTATTTT. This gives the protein CSVDRADTQYF.

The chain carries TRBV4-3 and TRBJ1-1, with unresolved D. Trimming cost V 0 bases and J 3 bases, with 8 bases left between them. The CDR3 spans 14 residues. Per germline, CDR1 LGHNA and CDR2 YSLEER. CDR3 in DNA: TGCGCCAGCAGCCAAGATGGCCAGGACACTGAAGCTTTCTTT. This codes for CASSQDGQDTEAFF.

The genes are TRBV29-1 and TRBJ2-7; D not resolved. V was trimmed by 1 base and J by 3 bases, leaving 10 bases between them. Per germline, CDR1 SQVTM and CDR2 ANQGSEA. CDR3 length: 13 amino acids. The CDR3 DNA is TGCAGCGTTGAAGCAGAACCCAACTACGAGCAGTACTTC. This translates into CSVEAEPNYEQYF.

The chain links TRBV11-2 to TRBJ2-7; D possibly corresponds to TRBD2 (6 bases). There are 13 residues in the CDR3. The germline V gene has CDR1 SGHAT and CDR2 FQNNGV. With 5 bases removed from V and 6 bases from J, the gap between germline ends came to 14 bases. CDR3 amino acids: CASSRDSLFEQYF. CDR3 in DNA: TGTGCCAGCAGCCGGGACTCTCTGTTCGAGCAGTACTTC.

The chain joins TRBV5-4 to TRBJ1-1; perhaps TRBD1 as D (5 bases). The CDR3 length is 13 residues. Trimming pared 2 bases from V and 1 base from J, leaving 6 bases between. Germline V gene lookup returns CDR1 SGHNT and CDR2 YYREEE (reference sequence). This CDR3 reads CASSLGENTEAFF. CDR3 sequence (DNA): TGTGCCAGCAGCTTAGGGGAGAACACTGAAGCTTTCTTT.